A single sample gave rise to the 8 T cell receptor beta chains below, sequenced in a study of blood T cell repertoires in COVID-19 (dated by TCRdb to 2019 to 2021). Libraries were built with the immunoSEQ multiplex PCR assay. Not all clones reach the TCRdb copy of this immuneACCESS table, which keeps in-frame sequences only. Checked studies attribute under half of the gap to unresolved V genes and leave the rest unexplained. This sample lists 72,000 or so clones; around 90% were detected once. The ten largest clones represent less than 0.85% of the sample. Sequencing input: peripheral blood. These receptors originate from a woman older than 75 with acute or convalescent COVID-19.

V and J are TRBV29-1 and TRBJ2-2, with TRBD1 as a possible D gene (5 bases). The CDR3 is 14 amino acids. V was trimmed by 6 bases and J by 0 bases, leaving 11 bases between them. The germline gives CDR1 SQVTM, CDR2 ANQGSEA. The CDR3 sequence: CSVTGITNTGELFF. The CDR3 coding sequence is TGCAGCGTCACAGGCATCACGAACACCGGGGAGCTGTTTTTT.

As to this clone: The same CDR3 arises from other DNA sequences in this sample as well. J is TRBJ2-7 and V is TRBV6-5, with 12 bases lining up with TRBD1. V lost 3 bases, J lost 4 bases, and 4 bases stayed unmatched. Germline V gene lookup returns CDR1 MNHEY and CDR2 SVGAGI. CDR3 length: 15 residues. In DNA, the CDR3 is TGTGCCAGCAGTTATCGGGACAGGGGGCTGTACGAGCAGTACTTC. Translation gives CASSYRDRGLYEQYF.

The rearrangement joins TRBV21-1 to TRBJ2-1; the table names TRBD1, a call not compared with the DNA. TRBV21-1 is classified as a pseudogene. This CDR3 spans 16 amino acids. CDR3 DNA sequence: TGTGCCAGCAGCATCAGGGGGGCCAGGGGAAACAATGAGCAGTTCTTC. This translates into CASSIRGARGNNEQFF.

The chain couples TRBV7-3 to TRBJ2-2, with D possibly matching TRBD1 (6 bases). Germline loops: CDR1 SGHTA, CDR2 FQGTGA. This CDR3 comprises 15 residues. The V end was cut by 1 base, the J end by 7 bases, with 13 bases between. The CDR3 region has the DNA TGTGCCAGCAGCTTAAGGGGGCGCCGGGACGGGGAGCTGTTTTTT. It yields the protein CASSLRGRRDGELFF. The whole variable domain, filled in from reference TRBV7-3 and TRBJ2-2, reads GAGVSQTPSNKVTEKGKYVELRCDPISGHTALYWYRQSLGQGPEFLIYFQGTGAADDSGLPNDRFFAVRPEGSVSTLKIQRTERGDSAVYLCASSLRGRRDGELFFGEGSRLTVL.

V usage is TRBV6-4 and J usage is TRBJ1-5; 7 positions match TRBD1. The CDR3 runs to 17 residues. Germline V CDR1 and CDR2: MRHNA, SNTAGT. Trimming took 11 bases from V and 0 from J; bases not matched to a gene: 16. CDR3 amino acids: CAGLPGQTSYSNQPQHF. The DNA for the CDR3 is TGTGCCGGGTTACCGGGACAGACTAGTTATAGCAATCAGCCCCAGCATTTT.

V and J are TRBV6-5 and TRBJ2-2, with TRBD2 matching over 9 bases. CDR1 is MNHEY, CDR2 SVGAGI, per germline. The CDR3 is 15 amino acids. V lost 6 bases and J lost 5; bases outside the gene matches: 7. CDR3 amino acids: CASRPGLAVTGELFF. The CDR3 DNA sequence: TGTGCCAGCAGACCGGGACTAGCAGTAACCGGGGAGCTGTTTTTT.

The chain recombines TRBV2 with TRBJ1-6; D uncertain. This CDR3 region has 14 residues. Germline V lookup: CDR1 SNHLY, CDR2 FYNNEI. Trimming took off 7 bases at V and 9 bases at J, with 16 bases between the two ends. CDR3 amino acids: CASTLKEGSSPLHF. As DNA, the CDR3 is TGTGCCAGCACCCTAAAGGAGGGAAGTTCACCCCTCCACTTT.

V is TRBV2 and J is TRBJ1-1, with 7 bases lining up with TRBD1. Germline lookup yields CDR1 SNHLY and CDR2 FYNNEI. There are 12 residues in the CDR3. V lost 5 bases and J lost 7; bases outside the gene matches: 4. In DNA form, the CDR3 reads TGTGCCAGCAGTTTACAGGGGCTTGAAGCTTTCTTT. This gives the protein CASSLQGLEAFF.